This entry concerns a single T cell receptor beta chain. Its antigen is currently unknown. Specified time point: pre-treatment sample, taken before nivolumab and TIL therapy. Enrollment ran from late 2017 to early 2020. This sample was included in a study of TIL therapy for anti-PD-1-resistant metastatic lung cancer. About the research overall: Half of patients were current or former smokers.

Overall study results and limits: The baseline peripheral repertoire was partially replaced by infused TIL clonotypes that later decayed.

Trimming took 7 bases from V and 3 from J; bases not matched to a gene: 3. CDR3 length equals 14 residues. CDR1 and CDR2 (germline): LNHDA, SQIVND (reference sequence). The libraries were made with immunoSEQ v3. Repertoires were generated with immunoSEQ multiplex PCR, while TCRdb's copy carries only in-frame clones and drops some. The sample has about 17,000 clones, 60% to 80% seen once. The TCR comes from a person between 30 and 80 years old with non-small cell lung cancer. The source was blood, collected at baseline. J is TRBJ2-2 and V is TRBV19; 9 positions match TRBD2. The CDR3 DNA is TGTGCCAGTACTAGCGGGATATACACCGGGGAGCTGTTTTTT. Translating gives CASTSGIYTGELFF.